This T cell receptor beta chain was captured by sequencing in a study of early T cells in non-severe SARS-CoV-2 infection. This clonotype was observed many times. TCRdb passed the 5' RACE reads through MiXCR, listing each CDR3 protein once. The sample contains some 60,000 distinct CDR3 sequences, approximately 8% of which appear only once. The receptor's source is an adult who was a healthcare worker with PCR-confirmed SARS-CoV-2 infection or an uninfected control (not recorded which). Sequencing was carried out using whole blood.

The CDR3 nucleotides are TGCAGTGCTAGACGGGCCCCCGGGACAGGCTGGACTAGCGGCACAGATACGCAGTATTTT. It is translated as CSARRAPGTGWTSGTDTQYF. This chain joins TRBV20-1 and TRBJ2-3; the D gene is possibly TRBD2 (9 bases). The CDR3 length is 20 residues. The germline gives CDR1 DFQATT, CDR2 SNEGSKA (reference sequence). V was cut by 2 bases and J by 1 base, with 28 bases left in between.